The 27 T cell receptor beta chains below come from one sample, sequenced in a study of regulatory T cells in long-lasting Graves disease. Specified time point: persistent/refractory GD, antithyroid drugs over 5 years with positive TRAb. Isolated PBMC RNA provided the starting material for the TCR library. According to the study, TCR beta libraries were built with iRepertoire HTBI primers and CDR3-region Arm-PCR. TCRdb redid the calling of the multiplex PCR reads with MiXCR, one entry per CDR3 protein. The sample has about 470,000 distinct CDR3 sequences, roughly 21% seen once; the top ten hold around 7%. The sequencing here drew on peripheral blood mononuclear cells (PBMCs), taken when the disease was refractory, from a patient treated with antithyroid drugs. The receptors here all came from a female donor with Graves disease.

J is TRBJ1-1 and V is TRBV6-4; D not resolved. Per the germline V gene, CDR1 is MRHNA and CDR2 is SNTAGT. Trimming stripped 5 bases from V and 1 base from J, with 17 bases between. The CDR3 has 16 residues. As DNA, the CDR3 is TGTGCCAGCAGTTACCCCGTGTGGATAGGGAACACTGAAGCTTTCTTT. It encodes CASSYPVWIGNTEAFF.

Regarding this clonotype: Possible read error: a much larger clone is one base away. The chain employs TRBV6-2 or TRBV6-3 and TRBJ2-7, with 11 bases that match TRBD1. V trimming: 4 bases; J trimming: 3 bases; junction bases outside the gene matches: 5. The CDR3 is 15 amino acids. Germline V lookup: CDR1 MNHEY, CDR2 SVGEGT. The CDR3: CASSSSGTGGYEQYF. In nucleotides, the CDR3 is TGTGCCAGCAGTTCCTCCGGGACAGGGGGCTACGAGCAGTACTTC.

There are many counts of this clonotype. This chain joins TRBV12-3 or TRBV12-4 and TRBJ1-1; 9 positions match TRBD1. The CDR3 has 14 residues. Trimming removed 6 bases from V and 3 bases from J; junction bases left unmatched: 5. The CDR3: CASSRDRDHTEAFF. In nucleotides, the CDR3 is TGTGCCAGCAGCCGGGACAGGGATCACACTGAAGCTTTCTTT.

The chain joins TRBV30 to TRBJ2-7; D call uncertain. The germline V and J ends were trimmed by 3 bases and 6 bases, with 9 bases remaining between them. The CDR3 totals 11 residues. Germline V gives CDR1 GTSNPN, CDR2 SVGIG (reference sequence). The CDR3 nucleotides are TGTGCCTGGAGCCGCCCCGCCGAGCAGTACTTC. Amino acid sequence: CAWSRPAEQYF.

Note on this clonotype: One junction end disagrees with the germline gene, perhaps due to a read error. The V call is TRBV20-1, the J call TRBJ1-1; D might be TRBD1 (6 bases). In germline, CDR1 is DFQATT, CDR2 SNEGSKA (reference sequence). The CDR3 sequence is 15 residues long. For the CDR3, the DNA is TGCAGTGCTAGAGGACAGGCTTACTTGAACACTGGAGCTTTCTTT. Encoded protein: CSARGQAYLNTGAFF.

The rearrangement uses TRBV6-2 or TRBV6-3 and TRBJ2-2; D is unclear. CDR3 length: 15 residues. Germline values: CDR1 MNHEY, CDR2 SVGEGT. V was pared by 0 bases and J by 4 bases, with 9 bases between. The CDR3 loop reads CASSYSPDATGELFF. Written as DNA, the CDR3 is TGTGCCAGCAGTTACTCCCCGGACGCCACCGGGGAGCTGTTTTTT.

Many counts were recorded for this clonotype. The genes are TRBV6-1 and TRBJ1-5; D is undetermined. This CDR3 has 13 amino acids. Per the germline V gene, CDR1 is MNHNS and CDR2 is SASEGT. Trimming stripped 4 bases from V and 2 bases from J, with 6 bases between. CDR3 residues: CASSGRGNQPQHF. CDR3 nucleotides: TGTGCCAGCAGTGGGAGGGGCAATCAGCCCCAGCATTTT.

This clonotype has a count of ten or more. The chain combines TRBV12-5 with TRBJ2-5; TRBD1 matches at 10 bases. V dropped 1 base and J dropped 5; count of bases not matched to a gene: 7. This CDR3 is built from 16 residues. Germline values: CDR1 LGHNT, CDR2 FRNRAP. The CDR3 bases are TGTGCTAGTGGTTTGGCCCGGGACAGGGGTTGGGAGACCCAGTACTTC. Residues: CASGLARDRGWETQYF.

This clonotype appeared many times. The V call is TRBV2, the J call TRBJ1-2, with a weak D call TRBD1 (6 bases). Germline V gene data show CDR1 as SNHLY and CDR2 as FYNNEI. The CDR3 covers 13 residues. V shed 4 bases and J shed 8 bases, with 14 bases lying between them. The CDR3 DNA reads as TGTGCCAGCAGTGCCCGGGGGCAGGGAGGCTACACCTTC. Protein sequence: CASSARGQGGYTF.

This rearrangement joins TRBV10-3 to TRBJ2-7; TRBD2 is a possible D gene (7 bases). The CDR3 has 15 residues. The V gene's germline CDR1 is ENHRY and CDR2 SYGVKD. Trimming shortened V by 3 bases and J by 2 bases, and 14 bases separated the two germline ends. CDR3 in amino acids: CAISDPSGGPYEQYF. Here the CDR3 DNA reads TGTGCCATCAGTGACCCCTCGGGGGGCCCCTACGAGCAGTACTTC.

In its sample, this clonotype was seen many times. This rearrangement joins TRBV2 to TRBJ2-5, with unresolved D. V lost 1 base, J lost 4 bases, and 1 base lay in between. Germline CDR1 reads SNHLY; CDR2 reads FYNNEI. The CDR3 spans 11 residues. CDR3 in DNA: TGTGCCAGCAGTGAAGGAGAGACCCAGTACTTC. Translation gives CASSEGETQYF. The whole variable domain, remainder taken from reference TRBV2 and TRBJ2-5, is EPEVTQTPSHQVTQMGQEVILRCVPISNHLYFYWYRQILGQKVEFLVSFYNNEISEKSEIFDDQFSVERPDGSNFTLKIRSTKLEDSAMYFCASSEGETQYFGPGTRLLVL.

This clonotype was detected many times. CDR3 protein: CASTIGARGNTIYF. CDR3 in DNA: TGTGCCAGCACCATTGGGGCACGCGGAAACACCATATATTTT. This chain joins TRBV28 and TRBJ1-3; D is possibly TRBD1 (5 bases). Germline V gives CDR1 MDHEN, CDR2 SYDVKM. This CDR3 has 14 amino acids. V gave up 7 bases and J gave up 4 bases, with 14 bases separating them.

This clonotype was detected a few times. V is TRBV29-1 and J is TRBJ1-5, with 11 bases matching TRBD1. The germline V gene encodes CDR1 SQVTM and CDR2 ANQGSEA. The CDR3 has 16 amino acids. V lost 4 bases and J lost 6; bases outside the gene matches: 11. The CDR3 DNA sequence: TGCAGCGTTGCTACCGGGACAGGGGGTCAGGGTCAGCCCCAGCATTTT. Translation gives CSVATGTGGQGQPQHF.

This clonotype was found a few times. J is TRBJ2-7 and V is TRBV18; TRBD2 is a possible D gene (6 bases). There are 14 residues in the CDR3. The ends were cut back, 3 bases at V and 6 bases at J, with 15 bases in the middle. Germline V gene sequence: CDR1 KGHSH, CDR2 LQKENI. DNA for the CDR3: TGTGCCAGCTCACCCAGCGGCGGGGATGTCGAGCAGTACTTC. This gives the protein CASSPSGGDVEQYF.

The chain has TRBV7-9 and TRBJ2-7; D gene unclear. The V end lost 2 bases, the J end lost 2 bases, and 7 bases lay between the germline ends. This CDR3 region has 13 residues. Germline assignment: CDR1 SEHNR and CDR2 FQNEAQ (reference sequence). CDR3 DNA: TGTGCCAGCAGCTTAACTGCTACCTACGAGCAGTACTTC. This codes for CASSLTATYEQYF.

This clonotype showed up many times. The chain recombines TRBV19 with TRBJ1-2; D call uncertain. The V and J ends lost 4 bases and 0 bases respectively, with 9 bases between them. This CDR3 comprises 14 residues. CDR1 is LNHDA and CDR2 is SQIVND in the germline V gene (reference sequence). CDR3 in amino acids: CASSKLEANYGYTF. The CDR3 region has the DNA TGTGCCAGTAGTAAACTTGAAGCTAACTATGGCTACACCTTC.

V is TRBV4-3 and J is TRBJ1-3, with unresolved D. This CDR3 is 13 amino acids long. The V end lost 0 bases, the J end lost 3 bases, and 3 bases lay between the germline ends. The V gene's germline CDR1 is LGHNA and CDR2 YSLEER. The DNA for the CDR3 is TGCGCCAGCAGCCAAGAGGGTGGAAACACCATATATTTT. Its translation: CASSQEGGNTIYF.

As concerns this clonotype: A much larger clone differs from this one at a single base, so this may be a read error. The chain recombines TRBV6-1 with TRBJ1-2, with TRBD1 matching over 10 bases. The germline V gene encodes CDR1 MNHNS and CDR2 SASEGT. This CDR3 region has 16 residues. The CDR3 coding sequence is TGTACCAACGCCCCTGACAGGGGGCGGGTTAACTATGGCTACACCTTC. As protein: CTNAPDRGRVNYGYTF.

This clonotype was observed a handful of times. V usage is TRBV12-3 or TRBV12-4 and J usage is TRBJ2-5; D might be TRBD1 (5 bases). The CDR3 covers 13 residues. The V gene lost 5 bases and the J gene lost 5 bases, with 12 bases spanning the gap. CDR3 in amino acids: CASSVDTRETQYF. The DNA of the CDR3 is TGTGCCAGCAGTGTGGACACTCGGGAGACCCAGTACTTC.

This clonotype was counted ten times or more. The genes are TRBV2 and TRBJ1-2; D may be TRBD1 (5 bases). Trimming pared 6 bases from V and 2 bases from J, leaving 16 bases between. CDR1 is SNHLY, CDR2 FYNNEI, per germline. The CDR3 contains 15 residues. CDR3 residues: CASRTEMSPNYGYTF. The CDR3 DNA reads TGTGCCAGCAGGACAGAAATGTCCCCAAACTATGGCTACACCTTC.

Note on this clonotype: One end of the junction does not line up with germline, which may come from a read error. The V and J genes are TRBV5-5 and TRBJ2-7; D possibly matches TRBD1 or TRBD2 (5 bases each). There are 15 residues in the CDR3. Per the germline V gene, CDR1 is SGHKS and CDR2 is YYEKEE (reference sequence). CDR3 nucleotides: TGTGCCAGCAGCCCCACCGGGACGGGGACCTACGGGCAGTACTTC. Its translation: CASSPTGTGTYGQYF.

This clonotype was counted only a few times. V usage is TRBV28 and J usage is TRBJ2-1; D gene unclear. Germline V lookup: CDR1 MDHEN, CDR2 SYDVKM. Trimming cost V 3 bases and J 0 bases, with 15 bases left between them. The CDR3 covers 17 residues. For the CDR3, the DNA is TGTGCCAGCAGTTTTTCTAGAAGCGCCGACTCCTACAATGAGCAGTTCTTC. Its protein is CASSFSRSADSYNEQFF. The full variable domain, rest sourced from reference TRBV28 and TRBJ2-1, is DVKVTQSSRYLVKRTGEKVFLECVQDMDHENMFWYRQDPGLGLRLIYFSYDVKMKEKGDIPEGYSVSREKKERFSLILESASTNQTSMYLCASSFSRSADSYNEQFFGPGTRLTVL.

This clonotype occurred many times. The chain employs TRBV7-2 and TRBJ1-6, with TRBD1 as a possible D gene (5 bases). Per germline, CDR1 SGHTA and CDR2 FQGNSA. V lost 2 bases, J lost 4 bases, and 12 bases lay in between. The length of the CDR3 is 16 residues. The CDR3 coding sequence is TGTGCCAGCAGCTTAAGGGGCCGTACTTATAATTCACCCCTCCACTTT. Translated: CASSLRGRTYNSPLHF.

In this sample, this clonotype turned up a few times. A much larger clone is a single base away; this may be a read error. The chain couples TRBV2 to TRBJ1-4; D might be TRBD1 (5 bases). The CDR3 covers 14 residues. CDR1 SNHLY and CDR2 FYNNEI come from the germline V gene. The CDR3 sequence: CAGSWTHLNEKLFF. The CDR3 bases are TGTGCCGGCAGTTGGACACATCTAAATGAAAAACTGTTTTTT.

This clonotype was seen more than once but under ten times. The chain carries TRBV6-1 and TRBJ1-1; D is unclear. In germline, CDR1 is MNHNS, CDR2 SASEGT. V was clipped by 6 bases and J by 6 bases, with 14 bases between them. The CDR3 loop spans 13 amino acids. The CDR3: CASRTLGRAEAFF. CDR3 sequence (DNA): TGTGCCAGCAGGACCCTGGGGAGGGCTGAAGCTTTCTTT.

CDR3 residues: CASARTGSTYEQYF. The CDR3 DNA sequence: TGTGCCAGCGCCCGGACAGGATCAACCTACGAGCAGTACTTC. The chain is built from TRBV19 and TRBJ2-7; 7 bases match TRBD1. Germline V gene data show CDR1 as LNHDA and CDR2 as SQIVND (reference sequence). The CDR3 consists of 14 residues. V lost 9 bases to trimming and J lost 2 bases; unmatched junction nucleotides: 10.

This clonotype showed up many times. The CDR3 is CSANKVRTRDEKLFF. DNA of the CDR3: TGCAGTGCTAATAAAGTTCGAACCCGGGATGAAAAACTGTTTTTT. This rearrangement joins TRBV20-1 to TRBJ1-4, with D uncertain. The germline CDR1 and CDR2 sequences are DFQATT and SNEGSKA (reference sequence). CDR3 length equals 15 residues. Trimming left V 4 bases short and J 6 bases short, with 18 bases between.